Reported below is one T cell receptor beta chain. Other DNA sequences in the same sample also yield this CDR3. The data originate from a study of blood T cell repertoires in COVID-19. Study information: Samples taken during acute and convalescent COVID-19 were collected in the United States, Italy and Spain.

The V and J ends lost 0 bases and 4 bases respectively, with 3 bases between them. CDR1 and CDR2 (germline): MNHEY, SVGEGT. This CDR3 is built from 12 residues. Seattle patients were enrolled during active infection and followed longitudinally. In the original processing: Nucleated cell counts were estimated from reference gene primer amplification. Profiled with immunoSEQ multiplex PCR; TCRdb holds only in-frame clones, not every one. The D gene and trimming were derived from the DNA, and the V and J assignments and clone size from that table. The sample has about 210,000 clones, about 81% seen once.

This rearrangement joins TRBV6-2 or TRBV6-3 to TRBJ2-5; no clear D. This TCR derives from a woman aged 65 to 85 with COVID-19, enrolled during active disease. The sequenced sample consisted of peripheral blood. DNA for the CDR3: TGTGCCAGCAGTTACTCGAGAGAGACCCAGTACTTC. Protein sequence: CASSYSRETQYF.